This TCR beta chain was observed in a study of blood T cell repertoires in COVID-19. V lost 6 bases to trimming and J lost 0 bases, with 18 bases between them. The CDR3 runs to 18 residues. Germline V lookup: CDR1 MDHEN, CDR2 SYDVKM. This table comes from immunoSEQ multiplex PCR, and its TCRdb copy is limited to in-frame clones, with some not included. The data hold about 300,000 clones, with more than 85% observed a single time. This clone was picked up one time. The rearrangement uses TRBV28 and TRBJ2-6; possible D gene TRBD2, 6 bases. This TCR was sampled from a woman aged 25 to 45 with COVID-19, enrolled during active disease. Sequenced sample: peripheral blood. CDR3 region: CASSLLRGTSSGANVLTF. The CDR3 coding sequence is TGTGCCAGCAGCCTCCTGCGGGGTACGTCCTCTGGGGCCAACGTCCTGACTTTC.